This T cell receptor beta chain was sequenced in a study of shared clonotypes between healthy human individuals. Per the germline V gene, CDR1 is SGHDN and CDR2 is FVKESK. Trimming removed 4 bases from V and 7 bases from J, with 19 bases in between. The CDR3 length is 15 residues. A word on this clone: Its specificity is unknown.

Positive CCR7 selection of CD45RO-negative cells yielded the naive CD8 cells, and terminally differentiated effector memory CD45RA+ cells were excluded. It was at deep level that the assay was run. The assay was immunoSEQ multiplex PCR, and TCRdb's table has in-frame clones only and misses some. Among some 2 million clones listed, roughly 95% were seen once. Study results and limitations: Larger richness was generally estimated for naive than memory subsets. Clonotypes which were not shared had lower generation probabilities than clonotypes that all four donors shared. Represented genetic and exposure-history diversity was restricted by having few donors.

This TCR came from a man between 18 and 35 years old in good health. The rearrangement joins TRBV14 to TRBJ1-2; D may be TRBD1 (6 bases). The material sequenced was naive CD8+ T cells sorted from blood. In DNA, the CDR3 is TGTGCCAGCAGCCCCGCCCGGGGGGGGGCGGTTGGCTACACCTTC. It is translated as CASSPARGGAVGYTF. Together with reference TRBV14 and TRBJ1-2, the CDR3 gives the full variable domain: EAGVTQFPSHSVIEKGQTVTLRCDPISGHDNLYWYRRVMGKEIKFLLHFVKESKQDESGMPNNRFLAERTGGTYSTLKVQPAELEDSGVYFCASSPARGGAVGYTFGSGTRLTVV.